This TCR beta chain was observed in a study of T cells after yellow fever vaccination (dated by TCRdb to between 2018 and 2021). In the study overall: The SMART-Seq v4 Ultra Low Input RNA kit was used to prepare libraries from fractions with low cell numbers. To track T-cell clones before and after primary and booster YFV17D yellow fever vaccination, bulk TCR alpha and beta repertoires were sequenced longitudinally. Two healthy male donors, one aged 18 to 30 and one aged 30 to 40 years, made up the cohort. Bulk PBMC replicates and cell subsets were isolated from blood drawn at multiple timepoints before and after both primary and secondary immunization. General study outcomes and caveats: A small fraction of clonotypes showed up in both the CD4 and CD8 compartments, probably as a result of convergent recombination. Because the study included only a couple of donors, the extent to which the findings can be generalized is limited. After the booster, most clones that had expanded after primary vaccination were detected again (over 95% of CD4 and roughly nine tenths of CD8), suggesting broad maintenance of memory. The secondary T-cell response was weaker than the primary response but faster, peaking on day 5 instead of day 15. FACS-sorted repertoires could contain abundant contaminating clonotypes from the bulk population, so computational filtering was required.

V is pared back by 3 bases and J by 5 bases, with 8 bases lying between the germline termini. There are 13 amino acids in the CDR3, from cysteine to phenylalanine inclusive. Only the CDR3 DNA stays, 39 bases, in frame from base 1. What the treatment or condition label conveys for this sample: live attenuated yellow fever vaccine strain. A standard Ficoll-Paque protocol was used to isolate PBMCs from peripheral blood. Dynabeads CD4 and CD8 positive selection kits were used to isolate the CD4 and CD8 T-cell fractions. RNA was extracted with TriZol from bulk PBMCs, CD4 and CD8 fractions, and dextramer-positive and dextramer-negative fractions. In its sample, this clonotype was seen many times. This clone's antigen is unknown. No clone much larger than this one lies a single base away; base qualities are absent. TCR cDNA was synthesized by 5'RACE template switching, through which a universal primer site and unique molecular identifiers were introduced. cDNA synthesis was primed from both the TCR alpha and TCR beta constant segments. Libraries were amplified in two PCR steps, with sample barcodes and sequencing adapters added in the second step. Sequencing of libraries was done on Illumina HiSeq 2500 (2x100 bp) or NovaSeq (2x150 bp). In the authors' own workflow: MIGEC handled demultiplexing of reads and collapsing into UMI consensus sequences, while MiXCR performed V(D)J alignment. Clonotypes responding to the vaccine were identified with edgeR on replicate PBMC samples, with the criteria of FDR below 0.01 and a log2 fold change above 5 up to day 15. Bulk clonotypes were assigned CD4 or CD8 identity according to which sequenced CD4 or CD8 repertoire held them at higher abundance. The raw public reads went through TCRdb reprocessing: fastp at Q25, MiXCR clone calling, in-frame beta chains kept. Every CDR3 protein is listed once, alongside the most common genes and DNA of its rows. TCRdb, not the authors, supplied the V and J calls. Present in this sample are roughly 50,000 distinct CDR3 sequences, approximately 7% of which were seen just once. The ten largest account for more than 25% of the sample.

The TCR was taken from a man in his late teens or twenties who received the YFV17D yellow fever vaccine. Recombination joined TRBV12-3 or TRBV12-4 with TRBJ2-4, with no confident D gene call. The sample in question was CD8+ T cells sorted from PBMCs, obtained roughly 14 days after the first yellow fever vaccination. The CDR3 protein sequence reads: CASSLGSQNIQYF. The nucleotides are TGTGCCAGCAGTTTGGGCAGTCAAAACATTCAGTACTTC.